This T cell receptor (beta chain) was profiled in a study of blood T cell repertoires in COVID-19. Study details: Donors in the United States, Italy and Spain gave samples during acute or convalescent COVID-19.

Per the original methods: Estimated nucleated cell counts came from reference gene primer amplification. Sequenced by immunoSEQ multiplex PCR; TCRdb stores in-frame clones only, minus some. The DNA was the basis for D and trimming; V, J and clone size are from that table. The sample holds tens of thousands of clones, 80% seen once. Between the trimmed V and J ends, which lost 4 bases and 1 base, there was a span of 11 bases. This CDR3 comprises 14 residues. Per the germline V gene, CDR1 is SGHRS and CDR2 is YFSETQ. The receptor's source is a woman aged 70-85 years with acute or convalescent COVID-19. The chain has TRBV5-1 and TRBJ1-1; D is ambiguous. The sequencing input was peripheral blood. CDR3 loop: CASSANSGNTEAFF. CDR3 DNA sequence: TGCGCCAGCAGCGCCAATAGTGGGAACACTGAAGCTTTCTTT.